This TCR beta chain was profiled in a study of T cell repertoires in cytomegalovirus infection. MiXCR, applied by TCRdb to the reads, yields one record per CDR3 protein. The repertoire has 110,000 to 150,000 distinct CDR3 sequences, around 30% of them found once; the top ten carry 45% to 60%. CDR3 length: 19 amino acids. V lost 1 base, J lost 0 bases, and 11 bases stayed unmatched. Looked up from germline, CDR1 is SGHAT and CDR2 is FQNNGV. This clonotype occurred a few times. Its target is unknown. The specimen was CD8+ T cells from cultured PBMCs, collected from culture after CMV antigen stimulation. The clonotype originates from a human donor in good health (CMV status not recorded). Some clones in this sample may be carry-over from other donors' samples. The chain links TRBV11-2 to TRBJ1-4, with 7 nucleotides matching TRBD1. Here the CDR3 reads CASSLVVGAGTATNEKLFF. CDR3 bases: TGTGCCAGCAGCTTAGTAGTGGGGGCCGGGACAGCAACTAATGAAAAACTGTTTTTT.